The clone carrying this T cell receptor (beta chain) was detected many times. Antigen unknown. The data belong to a study of human T cells and chemical hapten exposure. Authors' analysis steps: TCR counts had a median of approximately 96,000 per sample and spanned about 20,000 to 700,000. TCRdb recomputed calls from the RACE reads with MiXCR, one row per CDR3 protein. The V and J calls were determined by TCRdb, not by the authors. The sample contains just over 80,000 distinct CDR3 sequences, about 11% of which appear only once. General observations from the study: Alopecia in all donors means immunity may differ from healthy individuals.

Germline loops: CDR1 SGHKS, CDR2 YYEKEE (reference sequence). There are 15 residues in the CDR3. The ends lost 0 bases at V and 6 bases at J; junction bases unmatched: 5. Time point of the sample: patch test 1, 2 weeks after DPC sensitization. The treatment here: therapeutic diphenylcyclopropenone sensitization with weekly scalp DPC. Whole blood, unfractionated, served as the material for total RNA extraction. The chain is built from TRBV5-5 and TRBJ1-1; TRBD1 matches at 10 bases. This sequence was found in a woman aged 50 to 65 with alopecia areata. Some clones in this sample may be carry-over from other donors' samples. The sequenced sample was whole blood, obtained in connection with sensitization to the hapten diphenylcyclopropenone (DPC). The CDR3 region has the DNA TGTGCCAGCAGCTTGGTGCGACAGGGGGCCTCTGAAGCTTTCTTT. This codes for CASSLVRQGASEAFF.